Shown below are 22 T cell receptor beta chains from a single sample sequenced in a study of T cells expressing NK-cell markers. TCRdb re-called the 5' RACE reads, yielding one record per CDR3 amino acid sequence without DNA. This sample's table has 500,000 to 700,000 distinct CDR3 sequences. Sequencing was done on a sample of blood T cells: a sorted CD56 or NKG2C T cell subset, CD4+ or CD8+ T cells, or bulk PBMC T cells (not recorded which). Receptor source: a man aged 18 to 35 in good health.

This sequence joins TRBV12-3 or TRBV12-4 and TRBJ2-1; TCRdb's D gene call, TRBD2, goes unchecked for lack of DNA. The CDR3 extends over 18 amino acids. CDR3 sequence reads: CASSPGLAGRNPYNEQFF.

This chain links TRBV5-1 with TRBJ2-2; TCRdb's assignment of TRBD1 cannot be checked, as there is no DNA. The CDR3 contains 13 residues. Germline V CDR1 and CDR2: SGHRS, YFSETQ. The CDR3 here is CASGTGSVGELFF.

The chain links TRBV20-1 to TRBJ1-5. The CDR3 loop spans 15 amino acids. Germline assignment: CDR1 DFQATT and CDR2 SNEGSKA (reference sequence). The CDR3 spells CSARIAGGPNQPQHF.

The CDR3 reads CASSGDQRGSDTQYF. The J gene is TRBJ2-3, the V gene TRBV18; without DNA, the TCRdb call of TRBD2 cannot be checked. The length of the CDR3 is 15 residues. Germline assignment: CDR1 KGHSH and CDR2 LQKENI.

The chain is built from TRBV25-1 and TRBJ2-1; TCRdb indicates TRBD2, and absent DNA this call remains unverified. Germline loops: CDR1 MGHDK, CDR2 SYGVNS. The CDR3 consists of 17 residues. The CDR3 here is CASTSSFGTSSYNEQFF.

The V call is TRBV27, the J call TRBJ2-2; TCRdb names TRBD1, which stays unverified in the absence of DNA. CDR3 length equals 13 residues. Germline V gene lookup returns CDR1 MNHEY and CDR2 SMNVEV (reference sequence). The CDR3 spells CASQDSNTGELFF.

The V gene is TRBV12-3 or TRBV12-4, the J gene TRBJ2-1; without DNA, the TCRdb call of TRBD2 cannot be checked. This CDR3 comprises 13 residues. CDR3 amino acids: CASRAGEGNEQFF.

The V and J genes are TRBV28 and TRBJ2-1. The CDR3 is 14 amino acids. Germline loops: CDR1 MDHEN, CDR2 SYDVKM. This chain's CDR3 is CASSLLWAGNEQFF.

The chain carries TRBV24-1 and TRBJ2-5; the D gene TCRdb calls, TRBD1, cannot be checked with no DNA. Germline V gives CDR1 KGHDR, CDR2 SFDVKD. This CDR3 is 15 amino acids long. The CDR3 reads CATSGPTSGMETQYF.

V gene TRBV5-4 combines with J gene TRBJ2-3; with no DNA, the TCRdb D assignment of TRBD1 cannot be verified. CDR3 length: 13 amino acids. Germline V gives CDR1 SGHNT, CDR2 YYREEE (reference sequence). The CDR3: CATHSRTVDTQYF.

The chain carries TRBV29-1 and TRBJ2-6. The CDR3 length is 15 residues. From germline, CDR1 is SQVTM and CDR2 ANQGSEA. CDR3 sequence: CSAWLVQSGANVLTF.

The genes are TRBV7-9 and TRBJ2-7; TCRdb's D call of TRBD1 is untestable without DNA. The CDR3 length is 14 residues. Germline V lookup: CDR1 SEHNR, CDR2 FQNEAQ (reference sequence). The CDR3 sequence is CASSFRTDLYEQYF. Variable domain in full (rest from reference TRBV7-9 and TRBJ2-7): DTGVSQNPRHKITKRGQNVTFRCDPISEHNRLYWYRQTLGQGPEFLTYFQNEAQLEKSRLLSDRFSAERPKGSFSTLEIQRTEQGDSAMYLCASSFRTDLYEQYFGPGTRLTVT.

This chain connects TRBV24-1 to TRBJ2-1. Germline V CDR1 and CDR2: KGHDR, SFDVKD. The CDR3 contains 13 residues. CDR3 residues: CATSDSDFPEQFF.

The chain is built from TRBV2 and TRBJ2-2; TCRdb's D call, TRBD2, is unchecked because there is no DNA. This CDR3 has 15 residues. Looked up from germline, CDR1 is SNHLY and CDR2 is FYNNEI. The CDR3 region is CASNPVGTSSGELFF.

This rearrangement joins TRBV7-6 to TRBJ1-5; lacking DNA, the TRBD1 call made by TCRdb goes unchecked. Germline-derived CDR1 and CDR2 are SGHVS and FNYEAQ. This CDR3 is built from 18 residues. This CDR3 is CASSRYGTEARSNQPQHF. Full variable domain (rest looked up from reference TRBV7-6 and TRBJ1-5): GAGVSQSPRYKVTKRGQDVALRCDPISGHVSLYWYRQALGQGPEFLTYFNYEAQQDKSGLPNDRFSAERPEGSISTLTIQRTEQRDSAMYRCASSRYGTEARSNQPQHFGDGTRLSIL.

The chain is built from TRBV11-3 and TRBJ2-1; no DNA is available, so the TRBD1 call from TCRdb remains unchecked. Germline V lookup: CDR1 SGHNT, CDR2 YENEEA. The CDR3 consists of 12 residues. CDR3 protein: CASSLSPIEQFF.

The rearrangement links TRBV7-2 to TRBJ2-7; without DNA, the TCRdb call of TRBD1 cannot be checked. Germline assignment: CDR1 SGHTA and CDR2 FQGNSA. CDR3 length: 14 amino acids. The chain's CDR3 is CASSFKGQYYEQYF.

The chain carries TRBV7-2 and TRBJ2-3. This CDR3 comprises 11 residues. Looked up from germline, CDR1 is SGHTA and CDR2 is FQGNSA. Here the CDR3 reads CASSLGWAQYF.

V is TRBV3-1 and J is TRBJ2-1; absent DNA, TCRdb's TRBD2 call cannot be checked. Germline lookup yields CDR1 LGHDT and CDR2 YNNKEL (reference sequence). This CDR3 has 15 residues. CDR3: CASSLGGAGGPIQFF.

The chain links TRBV10-3 to TRBJ1-3; there is no DNA to check the TCRdb D call of TRBD1. CDR1 and CDR2 (germline): ENHRY, SYGVKD. This CDR3 comprises 16 residues. CDR3 residues: CAITEPGHSSGNTIYF.

The chain carries TRBV5-1 and TRBJ2-5; TCRdb outputs TRBD2, but without DNA this stays unchecked. The CDR3 is made up of 17 amino acids. The V gene's germline CDR1 is SGHRS and CDR2 YFSETQ. The CDR3: CASSWGGLAGSGETQYF.

The rearrangement joins TRBV29-1 to TRBJ1-1; TCRdb's D gene call, TRBD1, goes unchecked for lack of DNA. The CDR3 length is 12 residues. Germline V gene sequence: CDR1 SQVTM, CDR2 ANQGSEA. Here the CDR3 reads CSVARGQAEAFF.